This T cell receptor beta chain derives from a study of shared clonotypes between healthy human individuals. Study-wide results and limits: A handful of donors shared approximately 5% of their naive CD4 clonotypes.

The germline V gene has CDR1 MNHEY and CDR2 SMNVEV (reference sequence). V trimming: 11 bases; J trimming: 4 bases; junction bases outside the gene matches: 10. The CDR3 is 13 amino acids. CD45RO-negative cells were positively selected for CCR7, leaving out terminally differentiated effector memory CD45RA+ cells. The donors, all of them Caucasian adults, lived in Nashville, Tennessee. Some clones are missing from TCRdb's copy, which holds only in-frame ones; the method was immunoSEQ multiplex PCR. This sample has about 2,200,000 clones, with roughly 91% found just once. This clone was picked up a small number of times. Its antigen is still unknown.

The clonotype was recovered from a man younger than 35 in good health. Some clones in this sample may be carry-over from other donors' samples. V and J are TRBV27 and TRBJ2-7; 8 bases align to TRBD2. The sequenced sample consisted of naive CD8+ T cells from PBMCs. The CDR3: CAVSSGGRYEQYF. The CDR3 region has the DNA TGTGCCGTATCCTCGGGAGGGCGGTACGAGCAGTACTTC.